This T cell receptor beta chain came from a study of T cell changes during pregnancy in multiple sclerosis. CDR1 is MDHEN and CDR2 is SYDVKM in the germline V gene. The germline V and J ends were trimmed by 6 bases and 4 bases, with 22 bases remaining between them. The CDR3 covers 16 residues. Libraries were prepared by immunoSEQ multiplex PCR; TCRdb keeps only in-frame clonotypes and omits some of them. The data contain roughly 90,000 clones, almost 95% of them seen just once; the ten biggest clones take up around 2.2%. The V call is TRBV28, the J call TRBJ2-7, with a tentative D call TRBD1 (6 bases). This TCR derives from a female donor with multiple sclerosis, enrolled in a pregnancy study. Source: peripheral blood, taken in the third trimester of pregnancy. The CDR3 DNA reads TGTGCCAGCAGACCCGTCCCCCCTAGGACAGTTTACGAGCAGTACTTC. Protein sequence: CASRPVPPRTVYEQYF.